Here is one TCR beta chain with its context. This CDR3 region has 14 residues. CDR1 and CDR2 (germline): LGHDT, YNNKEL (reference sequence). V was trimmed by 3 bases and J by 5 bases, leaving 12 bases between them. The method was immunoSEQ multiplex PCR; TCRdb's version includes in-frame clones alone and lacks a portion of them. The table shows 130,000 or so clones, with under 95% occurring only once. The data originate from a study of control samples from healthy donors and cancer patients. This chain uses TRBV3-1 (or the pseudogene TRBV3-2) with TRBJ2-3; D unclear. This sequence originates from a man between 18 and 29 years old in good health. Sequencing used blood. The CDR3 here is CASSQAPGGDTQYF. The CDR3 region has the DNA TGTGCCAGCAGCCAGGCGCCCGGCGGAGATACGCAGTATTTT.